This TCR beta chain emerged from a study of cytomegalovirus exposure and HLA in healthy donors. Germline-derived CDR1 and CDR2 are ENHRY and SYGVKD. V was clipped by 0 bases and J by 0 bases, with 11 bases between them. CDR3 size: 16 residues. Vbeta (60) and Jbeta (13) primers were used in the PCR. Using immunoSEQ multiplex PCR, the repertoire was profiled, and TCRdb retains in-frame clones only, with some absent. The repertoire holds 150,000 to 200,000 clones, 70% to 90% seen once, with about 2% in the top ten. The sequencing input was PBMCs. The chain has TRBV10-3 and TRBJ1-2; D remains unclear. This receptor was obtained from a man between 18 and 35 years old in good health and CMV-seropositive. CDR3 region: CAISESNTPTNYGYTF. CDR3 DNA: TGTGCCATCAGTGAGTCGAATACTCCGACTAACTATGGCTACACCTTC.